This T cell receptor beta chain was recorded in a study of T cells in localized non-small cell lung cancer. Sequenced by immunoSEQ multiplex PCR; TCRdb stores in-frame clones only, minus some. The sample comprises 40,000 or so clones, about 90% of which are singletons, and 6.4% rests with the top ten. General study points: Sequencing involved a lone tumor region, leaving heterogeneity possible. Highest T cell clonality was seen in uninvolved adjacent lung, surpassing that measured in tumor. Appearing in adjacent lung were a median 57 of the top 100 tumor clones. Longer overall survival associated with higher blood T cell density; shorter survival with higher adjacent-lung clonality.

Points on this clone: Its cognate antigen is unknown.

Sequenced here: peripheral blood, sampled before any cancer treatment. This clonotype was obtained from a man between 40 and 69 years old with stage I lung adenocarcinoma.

CDR3: CASSYIRTGGSETQYF. In nucleotides, the CDR3 is TGTGCCAGCAGTTACATCAGGACAGGGGGCTCGGAGACCCAGTACTTC. The J gene is TRBJ2-5, the V gene TRBV6-5, with 11 bases matching TRBD1. The trim removed 2 bases at V and 5 bases at J, leaving 7 bases unmatched. Germline lookup yields CDR1 MNHEY and CDR2 SVGAGI. The CDR3 consists of 16 residues.